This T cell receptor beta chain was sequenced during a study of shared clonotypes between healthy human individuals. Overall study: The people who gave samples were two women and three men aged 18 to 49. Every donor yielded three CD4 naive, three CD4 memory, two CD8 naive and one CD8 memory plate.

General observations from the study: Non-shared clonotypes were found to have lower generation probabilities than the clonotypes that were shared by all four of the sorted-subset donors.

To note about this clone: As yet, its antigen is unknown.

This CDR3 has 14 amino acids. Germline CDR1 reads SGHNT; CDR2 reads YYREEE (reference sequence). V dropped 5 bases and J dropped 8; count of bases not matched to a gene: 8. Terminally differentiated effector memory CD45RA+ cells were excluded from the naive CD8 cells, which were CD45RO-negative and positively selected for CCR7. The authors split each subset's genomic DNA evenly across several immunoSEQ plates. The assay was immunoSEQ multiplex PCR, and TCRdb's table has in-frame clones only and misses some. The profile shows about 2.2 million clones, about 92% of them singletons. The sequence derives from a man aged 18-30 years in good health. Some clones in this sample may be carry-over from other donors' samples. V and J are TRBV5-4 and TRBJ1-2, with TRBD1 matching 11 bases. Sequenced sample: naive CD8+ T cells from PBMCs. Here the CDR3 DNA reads TGTGCCAGCAGTCAGGACAGGGGGCAACGGGGCTACACCTTC. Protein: CASSQDRGQRGYTF.